This T cell receptor (beta chain) came from a study of PD-L1 blockade in urothelial cancer. The CDR3 runs to 16 residues. The V end was cut by 8 bases, the J end by 0 bases, with 14 bases between. Germline V lookup: CDR1 LNHDA, CDR2 SQIVND (reference sequence). PCRs each included synthetic TCR analog templates spiked in. Sequencing used immunoSEQ multiplex PCR; TCRdb keeps in-frame clones, though not all of them. Here the sample spans 40,000 or so clones, around 82% being singletons. Documented time point: pretreatment peripheral blood. This sequence joins TRBV19 and TRBJ1-6, with D possibly TRBD1 on 5 matching bases. The TCR sequence derives from a man in his sixties with urothelial cancer. The source material was PBMCs, sampled around atezolizumab (anti-PD-L1) treatment. This CDR3 is CASWPGSSSYNSPLHF. CDR3 DNA: TGTGCCAGTTGGCCAGGGTCTAGCTCCTATAATTCACCCCTCCACTTT.